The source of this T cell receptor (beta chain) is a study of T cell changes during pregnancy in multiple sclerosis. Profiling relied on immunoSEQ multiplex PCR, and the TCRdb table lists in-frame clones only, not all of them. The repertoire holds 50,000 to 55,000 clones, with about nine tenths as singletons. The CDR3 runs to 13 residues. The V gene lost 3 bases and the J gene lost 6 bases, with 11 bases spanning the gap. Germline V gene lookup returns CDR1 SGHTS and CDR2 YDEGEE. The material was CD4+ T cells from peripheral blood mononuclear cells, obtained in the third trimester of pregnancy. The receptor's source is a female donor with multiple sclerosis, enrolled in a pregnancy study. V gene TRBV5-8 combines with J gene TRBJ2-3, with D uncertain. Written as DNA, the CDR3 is TGTGCCAGCAGCTCTTGGGTCGGGGATACGCAGTATTTT. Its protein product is CASSSWVGDTQYF.